This T cell receptor (beta chain) was sequenced during a study of cytomegalovirus exposure and HLA in healthy donors. Whole-study context: A previous analysis identified approximately 120 million unique TCR beta sequences derived from some 200 million T cells. The study, taken as a whole, reports: In vitro checks showed that a few CMV-associated chains really do target CMV antigens. What a later analysis showed was that several of the most significant clusters appeared linked to common viral pathogens.

The PCR employed 60 Vbeta primers together with 13 Jbeta primers. Libraries were prepared by immunoSEQ multiplex PCR; TCRdb keeps only in-frame clonotypes and omits some of them. The sample yields roughly 92,000 clones, roughly 79% seen once. Per the germline V gene, CDR1 is SGHDT and CDR2 is YYEEEE. V was shortened by 5 bases and J by 3 bases, with 18 bases between the two germline ends. There are 16 residues in the CDR3. A word on this clone: Its target is not known.

The chain recombines TRBV5-6 with TRBJ1-5; a possible D gene is TRBD1 (6 bases). The sequenced sample consisted of PBMCs. The sequence was collected from a woman in her 70s in good health and CMV-seropositive. CDR3 sequence: CASSLSGRGPNQPQHF. The CDR3 nucleotides read TGTGCCAGCAGTTTATCAGGCAGGGGACCCAATCAGCCCCAGCATTTT.